What follows are 32 T cell receptor beta chains derived from one specimen sequenced in a study of T-cell memory formation after mild COVID-19. A single record per CDR3 protein comes from TCRdb applying MiXCR to the 5' RACE reads. The sample yields around 260,000 distinct CDR3 sequences, about 17% seen once. Sequenced material: PBMCs or a T cell subset sorted from them (not recorded which). The source is a man aged 18 to 30 who had mild COVID-19 (a few samples of this study predate the infection). Cell type and time point are not known.

V gene TRBV3-1 combines with J gene TRBJ2-7, with 7 bases aligning to TRBD1. This CDR3 comprises 13 residues. Germline-derived CDR1 and CDR2 are LGHDT and YNNKEL (reference sequence). Trimming removed 3 bases from V and 10 bases from J; junction bases left unmatched: 9. Here the CDR3 DNA reads TGTGCCAGCAGCCAGAGTAGACAGGGTCGCCAGTACGTC. Translating it yields CASSQSRQGRQYV.

This clonotype was counted many times. The CDR3 sequence is CASSGRTATQETQYF. The DNA of the CDR3 is TGTGCCAGCAGCGGAAGGACAGCAACCCAAGAGACCCAGTACTTC. This chain connects TRBV7-2 to TRBJ2-5, with a tentative D call TRBD1 (6 bases). This CDR3 is 15 amino acids long. Germline V lookup: CDR1 SGHTA, CDR2 FQGNSA. V shed 5 bases and J shed 1 base, with 14 bases lying between them.

The rearrangement uses TRBV20-1 and TRBJ1-2; D unresolved. Germline CDR1 reads DFQATT; CDR2 reads SNEGSKA (reference sequence). The CDR3 runs 12 residues. V lost 6 bases and J 5 bases, leaving 13 bases between the germline ends. In DNA, the CDR3 is TGCAGTGCCCGGTCCGAAGGGTATGGCTACACCTTC. Its protein is CSARSEGYGYTF.

This rearrangement joins TRBV4-2 to TRBJ2-1, with TRBD2 identical over 11 bases. The trim removed 4 bases at V and 8 bases at J, leaving 7 bases unmatched. Germline values: CDR1 LGHNA, CDR2 YNFKEQ. The CDR3 covers 15 residues. The CDR3 protein is CASSRSGGVLDEQFF. In DNA, the CDR3 is TGTGCCAGCAGCCGTAGCGGGGGGGTTTTGGATGAGCAGTTCTTC.

This clonotype was found a few times. The chain combines TRBV2 with TRBJ2-1, with D perhaps TRBD2 (6 bases). In germline, CDR1 is SNHLY, CDR2 FYNNEI. The CDR3 runs 14 residues. V lost 6 bases and J 2 bases, leaving 11 bases between the germline ends. The CDR3 sequence is CASRDSGAYNEQFF. CDR3 sequence (DNA): TGTGCCAGCAGAGATTCGGGGGCCTACAATGAGCAGTTCTTC.

Only a few counts were recorded for this clonotype. This chain connects TRBV7-3 to TRBJ2-3; 8 nucleotides match TRBD2. The CDR3 is 15 amino acids. Germline lookup yields CDR1 SGHTA and CDR2 FQGTGA. V was clipped by 5 bases and J by 6 bases; unmatched bases: 10. The CDR3 DNA sequence: TGTGCCAGCAGCGCCCTCCCCGGGGGGGCTGATACGCAGTATTTT. The encoded protein is CASSALPGGADTQYF.

In its sample, this clonotype was seen a few times. The genes are TRBV7-9 and TRBJ2-2; D perhaps matches TRBD1 (6 bases). Trimming removed 1 base at V and 4 bases at J, with 10 bases between. This CDR3 contains 15 residues. Germline-derived CDR1 and CDR2 are SEHNR and FQNEAQ (reference sequence). CDR3 region: CASSLVGARTGELFF. As DNA, the CDR3 is TGTGCCAGCAGCTTAGTGGGGGCTCGCACCGGGGAGCTGTTTTTT. The full variable domain, rest sourced from reference TRBV7-9 and TRBJ2-2, is DTGVSQNPRHKITKRGQNVTFRCDPISEHNRLYWYRQTLGQGPEFLTYFQNEAQLEKSRLLSDRFSAERPKGSFSTLEIQRTEQGDSAMYLCASSLVGARTGELFFGEGSRLTVL.

Only a few counts were recorded for this clonotype. The rearrangement joins TRBV10-3 to TRBJ1-1, with a possible D match to TRBD1 (5 bases). The CDR3 loop spans 12 amino acids. V was shortened by 4 bases and J by 4 bases, with 7 bases between the two germline ends. Germline V gives CDR1 ENHRY, CDR2 SYGVKD. The CDR3 nucleotides are TGTGCCATCAGTGGGCAGGGCACTGAAGCTTTCTTT. Translating gives CAISGQGTEAFF.

This chain connects TRBV11-2 to TRBJ1-1, with 12 bases fitting TRBD1. CDR1 and CDR2 from the germline V gene are SGHAT and FQNNGV. V shed 5 bases, J shed 0 bases, and the junction held 10 bases outside the gene matches. This CDR3 region has 18 residues. CDR3 coding DNA: TGTGCCAGCAGCCCCCGGGACAGGGGGCGCCGGATGAACACTGAAGCTTTCTTT. Encoded protein: CASSPRDRGRRMNTEAFF. The variable domain in full, with the rest retrieved from reference TRBV11-2 and TRBJ1-1, is EAGVAQSPRYKIIEKRQSVAFWCNPISGHATLYWYQQILGQGPKLLIQFQNNGVVDDSQLPKDRFSAERLKGVDSTLKIQPAKLEDSAVYLCASSPRDRGRRMNTEAFFGQGTRLTVV.

The chain employs TRBV6-5 and TRBJ1-1, with D unclear. V was clipped by 0 bases and J by 4 bases, with 9 bases between them. Germline CDR1 reads MNHEY; CDR2 reads SVGAGI. The CDR3 is made up of 14 amino acids. The CDR3 DNA is TGTGCCAGCAGTTACTCGGGGTTCGGCACTGAAGCTTTCTTT. Its protein is CASSYSGFGTEAFF.

This clonotype has at least ten counts. The rearrangement links TRBV12-3 or TRBV12-4 to TRBJ2-2, with D unclear. The CDR3 consists of 14 residues. V was cut by 3 bases and J by 5 bases, with 10 bases left in between. CDR3 protein: CASSFSGYTGELFF. In DNA form, the CDR3 reads TGTGCCAGCAGTTTTTCGGGCTATACCGGGGAGCTGTTTTTT.

In its sample, this clonotype was seen many times. The genes are TRBV4-1 and TRBJ2-3; D not resolved. Per germline, CDR1 MGHRA and CDR2 YSYEKL. The CDR3 is 16 amino acids. V was shortened by 0 bases and J by 0 bases, with 10 bases between the two germline ends. As DNA, the CDR3 is TGCGCCAGCAGCCAAGAGTCAGCCCCTAGCACAGATACGCAGTATTTT. It encodes CASSQESAPSTDTQYF.

This clonotype was observed at least ten times. CDR3 region: CASSLRLAGSEQFF. DNA of the CDR3: TGTGCCAGCAGTTTGAGGCTAGCGGGGAGTGAGCAGTTCTTC. The chain joins TRBV12-3 or TRBV12-4 to TRBJ2-1; 9 nucleotides align to TRBD2. The ends lost 3 bases at V and 9 bases at J; junction bases unmatched: 6. CDR3 length: 14 residues.

This clonotype was seen repeatedly, ten times or more. V gene TRBV5-8 combines with J gene TRBJ2-3; D possibly corresponds to TRBD2 (5 bases). Germline loops: CDR1 SGHTS, CDR2 YDEGEE. The CDR3 length is 14 residues. V shed 5 bases and J shed 2 bases, with 12 bases lying between them. In DNA form, the CDR3 reads TGTGCCAGCAGTTCCGGGGTCTACACAGATACGCAGTATTTT. Translated: CASSSGVYTDTQYF. The complete variable domain, with remaining parts taken from reference TRBV5-8 and TRBJ2-3, reads EAGVTQSPTHLIKTRGQQATLRCSPISGHTSVYWYQQALGLGLQFLLWYDEGEERNRGNFPPRFSGRQFPNYSSELNVNALELEDSALYLCASSSGVYTDTQYFGPGTRLTVL.

The gene calls are TRBV5-1 and TRBJ2-7; D call uncertain. The CDR3 has 13 amino acids. V lost 5 bases to trimming and J lost 2 bases, with 11 bases between them. From germline, CDR1 is SGHRS and CDR2 YFSETQ. The CDR3 is CASRPDGAYEQYF. CDR3 bases: TGCGCCAGCAGGCCGGACGGAGCCTACGAGCAGTACTTC.

At least ten counts were recorded for this clonotype. The chain uses TRBV6-5 and TRBJ1-2; perhaps TRBD1 as D (5 bases). Trimming stripped 5 bases from V and 8 bases from J, with 18 bases between. This CDR3 region has 14 residues. From germline, CDR1 is MNHEY and CDR2 SVGAGI. The CDR3 DNA follows: TGTGCCAGCAGTCAACCCCCCGGGGAGGGGGGCTACACCTTC. Translation: CASSQPPGEGGYTF.

In its sample, this clonotype was seen many times. This chain uses TRBV18 with TRBJ2-1; the D gene is possibly TRBD1 (5 bases). Germline V CDR1 and CDR2: KGHSH, LQKENI. V was trimmed by 2 bases and J by 4 bases, leaving 21 bases between them. This CDR3 is built from 18 residues. CDR3: CASSPRSTVKTEYNEQFF. The CDR3 DNA is TGTGCCAGCTCACCAAGGTCCACAGTAAAGACAGAGTACAATGAGCAGTTCTTC.

The chain recombines TRBV7-9 with TRBJ1-1; D is perhaps TRBD1 (5 bases). Germline V gene lookup returns CDR1 SEHNR and CDR2 FQNEAQ (reference sequence). Trimming removed 2 bases at V and 4 bases at J, with 14 bases between. This CDR3 is built from 15 residues. Here the CDR3 DNA reads TGTGCCAGCAGCTTACAGGGCGTCGTGGGCACTGAAGCTTTCTTT. This codes for CASSLQGVVGTEAFF.

The gene calls are TRBV20-1 and TRBJ1-5; the D gene is possibly TRBD1 (6 bases). There are 13 residues in the CDR3. V gave up 4 bases and J gave up 5 bases, with 12 bases separating them. Germline CDR1 reads DFQATT; CDR2 reads SNEGSKA (reference sequence). The CDR3 loop reads CSATGDGYQPQHF. The CDR3 DNA is TGCAGTGCTACAGGGGACGGATATCAGCCCCAGCATTTT.

The genes are TRBV4-1 and TRBJ2-6, with D uncertain. CDR1 and CDR2 from the germline V gene are MGHRA and YSYEKL. CDR3 length equals 16 residues. Trimming removed 0 bases from V and 5 bases from J, with 11 bases in between. The CDR3 protein is CASSQDARSWANVLTF. The CDR3 DNA follows: TGCGCCAGCAGCCAAGATGCGAGGTCCTGGGCCAACGTCCTGACTTTC.

This clonotype is a singleton in its sample. This chain's CDR3 is CSASTRTSGRGGELFF. CDR3 bases: TGCAGTGCTTCAACCCGGACTAGCGGACGAGGAGGGGAGCTGTTTTTT. The chain couples TRBV20-1 to TRBJ2-2, with 10 bases fitting TRBD2. V lost 5 bases, J lost 8 bases, and 14 bases stayed unmatched. Looked up from germline, CDR1 is DFQATT and CDR2 is SNEGSKA (reference sequence). The CDR3 spans 16 residues.

The sample holds a few counts of this clonotype. The chain couples TRBV7-9 to TRBJ1-2; a weak D match, TRBD1 (5 bases). Germline values: CDR1 SEHNR, CDR2 FQNEAQ (reference sequence). This CDR3 has 13 amino acids. The V and J ends lost 5 bases and 4 bases respectively, with 11 bases between them. CDR3 in DNA: TGTGCCAGCAGCCTTGGGGCTCGCTATGGCTACACCTTC. Translated, it gives CASSLGARYGYTF.

This clonotype was counted only a few times. The chain carries TRBV3-1 and TRBJ1-1, with 10 bases that match TRBD1. The germline gives CDR1 LGHDT, CDR2 YNNKEL (reference sequence). V shed 4 bases and J 3 bases; nucleotides not matched to a gene: 2. There are 14 residues in the CDR3. This CDR3 reads CASSPGTGDTEAFF. CDR3 DNA: TGTGCCAGCAGCCCCGGGACAGGGGACACTGAAGCTTTCTTT.

This clonotype was seen a handful of times. This chain uses TRBV5-1 with TRBJ2-7, with TRBD2 matching 12 bases. The CDR3 runs to 18 residues. The germline CDR1 and CDR2 sequences are SGHRS and YFSETQ. V gave up 4 bases and J gave up 2 bases; unmatched junction bases: 13. The CDR3 reads CASSPYARTSGAAYEQYF. CDR3 DNA sequence: TGCGCCAGCAGCCCGTACGCCCGGACTAGCGGGGCGGCCTACGAGCAGTACTTC.

The rearrangement links TRBV6-5 to TRBJ1-4, with D possibly being TRBD1 (6 bases). Trimming shortened V by 6 bases and J by 10 bases, and 21 bases separated the two germline ends. The CDR3 is 15 amino acids. Germline lookup yields CDR1 MNHEY and CDR2 SVGAGI. The CDR3 DNA is TGTGCCAGCAGCCCCGGTACAGGGTCAACGGGAAAACTGTTTTTT. As protein: CASSPGTGSTGKLFF.

CDR3 sequence (DNA): TGTGCCAGCAGGGAGACAGGGGGTACTTCACCCCTCCACTTT. It encodes CASRETGGTSPLHF. The chain recombines TRBV6-2 or TRBV6-3 with TRBJ1-6; TRBD1 agrees at 9 bases. The CDR3 is made up of 14 amino acids. The V gene end was trimmed by 6 bases and the J gene end by 9 bases; junction bases not matched to a gene: 6. Germline lookup yields CDR1 MNHEY and CDR2 SVGEGT.

This clonotype came up a few times. The rearrangement joins TRBV5-1 to TRBJ1-4, with 8 bases lining up with TRBD1. This CDR3 has 15 amino acids. The germline CDR1 and CDR2 sequences are SGHRS and YFSETQ. The ends lost 4 bases at V and 4 bases at J; junction bases unmatched: 6. CDR3 sequence reads: CASSPGQDFNEKLFF. The CDR3 nucleotides read TGCGCCAGCAGCCCGGGACAGGATTTTAATGAAAAACTGTTTTTT.

The CDR3 DNA reads as TGCGCCAGCAGCTTGGGGCACGTAACGGGGATGAACACTGAAGCTTTCTTT. Its protein is CASSLGHVTGMNTEAFF. The rearrangement uses TRBV5-1 and TRBJ1-1; D gene ambiguous. Per the germline V gene, CDR1 is SGHRS and CDR2 is YFSETQ. The CDR3 is made up of 17 amino acids. Trimming pared 0 bases from V and 0 bases from J, leaving 15 bases between. Drawing the rest from reference TRBV5-1 and TRBJ1-1, the complete variable domain is KAGVTQTPRYLIKTRGQQVTLSCSPISGHRSVSWYQQTPGQGLQFLFEYFSETQRNKGNFPGRFSGRQFSNSRSEMNVSTLELGDSALYLCASSLGHVTGMNTEAFFGQGTRLTVV.

This clonotype was seen a few times. The chain employs TRBV6-5 and TRBJ2-3; 8 bases line up with TRBD2. J lost 2 bases, V lost 6 bases, and 13 bases had no gene match. From germline, CDR1 is MNHEY and CDR2 SVGAGI. The CDR3 consists of 17 residues. The DNA of the CDR3 is TGTGCCAGCAGGGTTACGGGGGGGCCCATGTACACAGATACGCAGTATTTT. Its protein product is CASRVTGGPMYTDTQYF.

The chain uses TRBV7-6 and TRBJ1-2, with a weak D call TRBD1 (5 bases). CDR3 length: 15 amino acids. CDR1 and CDR2 from the germline V gene are SGHVS and FNYEAQ. V lost 2 bases, J lost 4 bases, and 14 bases lay in between. The CDR3 nucleotides are TGTGCCAGCAGCTTAAGGGGCCTTCCCTCCTATGGCTACACCTTC. This codes for CASSLRGLPSYGYTF.

The J gene is TRBJ2-1, the V gene TRBV5-1, with a possible D match to TRBD1 (8 bases). The CDR3 is made up of 12 amino acids. V lost 6 bases, J lost 8 bases, and 12 bases lay in between. From germline, CDR1 is SGHRS and CDR2 YFSETQ. The CDR3 loop reads CASNTGGDEQFF. The CDR3 coding sequence is TGCGCCAGCAACACAGGGGGGGATGAGCAGTTCTTC.

This clonotype was seen more than once but under ten times. The chain carries TRBV6-5 and TRBJ1-2; D gene unclear. The length of the CDR3 is 14 residues. V lost 5 bases, J lost 8 bases, and 18 bases lay in between. Germline-derived CDR1 and CDR2 are MNHEY and SVGAGI. The CDR3 nucleotides are TGTGCCAGCAGTCGCCAGCCGGGATCCCGGGGCTACACCTTC. Its protein is CASSRQPGSRGYTF.